At least ten counts were recorded for the clone carrying this TCR beta chain. Drawn from each donor were roughly 10 milliliters of peripheral blood. Every sample yielded at least 6 million isolated PBMCs. Germline lookup yields CDR1 SGHDN and CDR2 FVKESK. The ends were cut back, 4 bases at V and 7 bases at J, with 16 bases in the middle. The CDR3 contains 14 residues. This specimen comes from a study of blood T cells in healthy people across ages. Study overall: When template switching was applied, about one barcoded beta molecule was captured per two T cells.

With a J-beta primer mix and a sample-barcoded 5' primer, a second PCR ran roughly 7 to 11 cycles. CDR3-containing paired-end reads numbering at least 2.5 million came from each sample. TCRdb analysed the 5' RACE reads with MiXCR anew, one entry per CDR3 protein. The sample shows about 650,000 distinct CDR3 sequences, about 34% of them seen only once. The sequence came from a woman aged 80 or over in good health. The chain joins TRBV14 to TRBJ1-2; TRBD1 is a possible D gene (5 bases). The sequencing sample was made of blood. CDR3 sequence reads: CASSPTGQGSGYTF. In DNA, the CDR3 is TGTGCCAGCAGCCCGACGGGGCAAGGCTCTGGCTACACCTTC.